Listed below are T cell receptor beta chains from one sample, sequenced in a study of PD-L1 blockade in urothelial cancer. Repertoires were generated with immunoSEQ multiplex PCR, while TCRdb's copy carries only in-frame clones and drops some. The table has under 130,000 clones, about 85% seen once. The specimen comprised PBMCs, sampled around atezolizumab (anti-PD-L1) treatment. The receptors shown here come from a man in his forties or fifties with urothelial cancer. Both conserved end residues are part of each CDR3. D genes are given only for firm matches. Where a row states a size, it is once, few, many or the class of an expanded clone; other rows omit it.

clone size	V gene	J gene	D gene	CDR3 DNA	CDR3 protein
.	TRBV5-1	TRBJ1-4	.	TGCGCCAGCAGCTTGACAGCAACTAATGAAAAACTGTTTTTT	CASSLTATNEKLFF
.	TRBV28	TRBJ2-5	.	TGTGCCAGCAGACCACACATCGGCGGGACCCAGTACTTC	CASRPHIGGTQYF
.	TRBV9	TRBJ2-2	TRBD1	TGTGCCAGCAGCCTACAGTCAGGGGGTAACACCGGGGAGCTGTTTTTT	CASSLQSGGNTGELFF
.	TRBV29-1	TRBJ2-2	TRBD1	TGCAGCGTCCGGACAGGGGCCGGGGAGCTGTTTTTT	CSVRTGAGELFF
few	TRBV7-9	TRBJ1-4	TRBD1	TGTGCCAGCAGCCGACAGGGGGCGGCTGAAAAACTGTTTTTT	CASSRQGAAEKLFF
.	TRBV10-3	TRBJ2-1	TRBD2	TGTGCCATCAATCGGCAGCGGGGAGACAATGAGCAGTTCTTC	CAINRQRGDNEQFF
once	TRBV4-2	TRBJ2-5	.	TGTGCCAGCAGCCAGGAGGCCCCTTCCGCGGGTGGGAGGACCCAGTACTTC	CASSQEAPSAGGRTQYF
.	TRBV9	TRBJ1-5	.	TGTGCCAGCAGCCCATCCCCTACAGGGAGCGGTCAGCCCCAGCATTTT	CASSPSPTGSGQPQHF
.	TRBV5-8	TRBJ2-2	.	TGTGCCAGCAGCTTACGGGGGAGGCTGGCCGGGGAGCTGTTTTTT	CASSLRGRLAGELFF
.	TRBV27	TRBJ1-1	.	TGTGCCAGCAGTAGCCTGGTGAACACTGAAGCTTTCTTT	CASSSLVNTEAFF
.	TRBV18	TRBJ2-7	.	TGTGCCAGCTCACCACCGAATGCTCTGACTCTCAAGGAGCAGTACTTC	CASSPPNALTLKEQYF
.	TRBV4-2	TRBJ2-3	TRBD2	TGTGCCAGCAGCCAAAGGACCAGCGGGAGGCCCCTTCACACAGATACGCAGTATTTT	CASSQRTSGRPLHTDTQYF
.	TRBV7-9	TRBJ2-1	TRBD2	TGTGCCAGCAGCTTATGGGTAGCGGGAGCCAATGAGCAGTTCTTC	CASSLWVAGANEQFF
.	TRBV9	TRBJ2-3	TRBD2	TGTGCCAGCAGCGCCAGGACTAGCGGGGCAACAGATACGCAGTATTTT	CASSARTSGATDTQYF
.	TRBV7-8	TRBJ1-6	TRBD1	TGTGCCAGCAGCTTAGGACAGGGAGGATCACCCCTCCACTTT	CASSLGQGGSPLHF
few	TRBV7-2	TRBJ1-5	.	TGTGCCAGCAGCACCGGGACACTCTATAGCAATCAGCCCCAGCATTTT	CASSTGTLYSNQPQHF
.	TRBV9	TRBJ2-7	TRBD2	TGTGCCAGCAGCGTAGGGGTAGCGGGAGAGTCCGAGCAGTACTTC	CASSVGVAGESEQYF
.	TRBV28	TRBJ1-6	TRBD1	TGTGCCAGCAGTTTCCCTTCGACAGGGAATAATTCACCCCTCCACTTT	CASSFPSTGNNSPLHF
.	TRBV7-3	TRBJ2-5	TRBD2	TGTGCCAGCAGCCTGGGACTAGCGGAGACCCAGTACTTC	CASSLGLAETQYF
.	TRBV30	TRBJ2-3	.	TGTGCCTGGGCCCGACAGTACACAGATACGCAGTATTTT	CAWARQYTDTQYF
few	TRBV7-3	TRBJ2-1	.	TGTGCCAGCAGCTTAAGTTTGGCGGGCGACTACAATGAGCAGTTCTTC	CASSLSLAGDYNEQFF
.	TRBV28	TRBJ2-5	TRBD1	TGTGCCAGCAGTTTGCACAATACAGGGGGCTTGGAGACCCAGTACTTC	CASSLHNTGGLETQYF
once	TRBV7-6	TRBJ2-3	.	TGTGCCAGCAGCTTAGCGTCCAGGGGAGATACGCAGTATTTT	CASSLASRGDTQYF
few	TRBV7-2	TRBJ1-1	.	TGTGCCAGCAGCTTGGGAGTTAGGAACACTGAAGCTTTCTTT	CASSLGVRNTEAFF
.	TRBV20-1	TRBJ1-2	.	TGCAGTGCTAGAGGTGGGCTGGGCTACACCTTC	CSARGGLGYTF
.	TRBV7-9	TRBJ2-5	.	TGTGCCAGCAGCTTAGAGGGGCGAAACCAAGACACCCAGTACTTC	CASSLEGRNQDTQYF
.	TRBV7-9	TRBJ1-6	.	TGTGCCAGCGAGAGGAATTCACCCCTCCACTTT	CASERNSPLHF
.	TRBV28	TRBJ2-7	.	TGTGCCAGCAGTTTAGTCCGGAGGGCCCCGTCCTACGAGCAGTACTTC	CASSLVRRAPSYEQYF
once	TRBV10-3	TRBJ2-7	TRBD2	TGTGCCATCAGGGATACTAGCGGGAGGGGCTACGAGCAGTACTTC	CAIRDTSGRGYEQYF
.	TRBV30	TRBJ1-5	TRBD1	TGTGCCTGGAGTGCCGAGAGGGGACAGATCAATCAGCCCCAGCATTTT	CAWSAERGQINQPQHF
.	TRBV19	TRBJ1-2	.	TGTGCCAGTAGTAAGACGGGAATTAACTATGGCTACACCTTC	CASSKTGINYGYTF
.	TRBV9	TRBJ2-5	TRBD2	TGTGCCAGCAGCGTAGTGTATAGCGGGAGGGTCCTACTCCAAGAGACCCAGTACTTC	CASSVVYSGRVLLQETQYF
.	TRBV5-8	TRBJ2-7	.	TGTGCCAGCAGACCCAGGCGGGGAGCCTACGAGCAGTACTTC	CASRPRRGAYEQYF
.	TRBV2	TRBJ2-2	TRBD2	TGTGCCAGCAGTGAAGCGTCAGGGAGGGACGGGGAGCTGTTTTTT	CASSEASGRDGELFF
.	TRBV6-6	TRBJ1-5	TRBD1	TGTGCCAGCTTATCCACAGGGGGTGGCAATCAGCCCCAGCATTTT	CASLSTGGGNQPQHF
.	TRBV5-1	TRBJ2-1	TRBD1	TGCGCCAGCAGCTTTTCAACAGGGGGGTATAATGAGCAGTTCTTC	CASSFSTGGYNEQFF
.	TRBV5-6	TRBJ2-1	TRBD1	TGTGCCAGCAGCCTTGGGACAGCGAGCTCCTACAATGAGCAGTTCTTC	CASSLGTASSYNEQFF
.	TRBV5-1	TRBJ1-2	TRBD1	TGCGCCAGCAGCTTGGCCAGGGGGAAAGATGGCTACACCTTC	CASSLARGKDGYTF
.	TRBV4-1	TRBJ2-2	.	TGCGCCAGCAGCCAACCAGGGGCGGGCGGGGAGCTGTTTTTT	CASSQPGAGGELFF
.	TRBV6-1	TRBJ1-2	.	TGTGCCAGCAGTGAACAAATAGCTAACTATGGCTACACCTTC	CASSEQIANYGYTF
.	TRBV7-8	TRBJ2-1	TRBD2	TGTGCCAGCAGCTTAAGGCGTAAACTAGCGGGAGGGGCGGCCTACAATGAGCAGTTCTTC	CASSLRRKLAGGAAYNEQFF
once	TRBV20-1	TRBJ2-1	TRBD2	TGCAGTGCTAGAGATGGGAGGGTGGCGGTCTTC	CSARDGRVAVF
.	TRBV27	TRBJ1-3	.	TGTGCCAGCAGTTTATCGGCCTTGCAGGGTTCCGGAAACACCATATATTTT	CASSLSALQGSGNTIYF
.	TRBV11-3	TRBJ2-1	TRBD2	TGTGCCAGCAGCTTAGATAAGGGACTAGCGATCAGGGTTACCTACAATGAGCAGTTCTTC	CASSLDKGLAIRVTYNEQFF
.	TRBV7-9	TRBJ1-2	.	TGTGCCAGCAGCTTAGATCGGACGGGGAACTATGGCTACACCTTC	CASSLDRTGNYGYTF
.	TRBV2	TRBJ1-4	.	TGTGCCAGCAGTAGACAGGAGGAACTGTTTTTT	CASSRQEELFF
few	TRBV4-1	TRBJ2-1	TRBD2	TGCGCCAGCAGCCAAGATCTAACTAGCGGGCGCAATGAGCAGTTCTTC	CASSQDLTSGRNEQFF
once	TRBV7-9	TRBJ2-7	TRBD2	TGTGCCAGCAGCTTAGCCCTGGGACTAGCGGAAAGTTACGAGCAGTACTTC	CASSLALGLAESYEQYF
.	TRBV11-2	TRBJ2-5	TRBD2	TGTGCCAGCAGCCCAAATGGGGGGGGAGAGACCCAGTACTTC	CASSPNGGGETQYF
.	TRBV19	TRBJ1-5	.	TGTGCCAGTAGTTGGGCGTTCAATCAGCCCCAGCATTTT	CASSWAFNQPQHF
.	TRBV28	TRBJ1-2	TRBD1	TGTGCCAGTTACCCGGGACAGGGTTACTATGGCTACACCTTC	CASYPGQGYYGYTF